This T cell receptor beta chain appears in the sequencing data of a study of human T cells and chemical hapten exposure. TCRdb re-analysed the RACE reads in MiXCR, keeping a single row per CDR3 protein. The sample carries approximately 87,000 distinct CDR3 sequences, approximately 10% recorded once. The time point: patch test 2, 6 weeks after DPC sensitization. The treatment here: therapeutic diphenylcyclopropenone sensitization with weekly scalp DPC. This clonotype was observed a few times. V gave up 6 bases and J gave up 7 bases; unmatched junction bases: 7. There are 15 residues in the CDR3. From germline, CDR1 is MDHEN and CDR2 SYDVKM.

The origin of this receptor is a woman aged 40 to 55 with alopecia areata. Some clones in this sample may be carry-over from other donors' samples. This chain links TRBV28 with TRBJ1-6, with TRBD1 matching 9 bases. The sequencing here drew on whole blood, taken in connection with sensitization to the hapten diphenylcyclopropenone (DPC). DNA for the CDR3: TGTGCCAGCAGAACACAGGGGGCGCGAAATTCACCCCTCCACTTT. Translating it yields CASRTQGARNSPLHF.